The 7 T cell receptor beta chains below were found in one sample sequenced in a study of blood T cell repertoires in COVID-19 (dated by TCRdb to 2020 to 2022). Preparation of the library involved the immunoSEQ multiplex PCR assay. Sourced from immuneACCESS, this table was stored by TCRdb with only in-frame sequences that have V and J called. A share of the clones is absent; for the studies checked, an unresolved V gene accounts for under half, and the remainder has no known explanation. This sample gives around 97,000 clones in total; approximately 90% of them show up just once. The leading ten clones occupy 15% to 19% of the sample. The sequenced sample was peripheral blood. The receptors here all came from a human donor in a cohort sampled during active COVID-19.

The sample holds many counts of this clone. The V call is TRBV7-9, the J call TRBJ1-1; 11 nucleotides align to TRBD1. The trim removed 4 bases at V and 3 bases at J, leaving 4 bases unmatched. Germline V lookup: CDR1 SEHNR, CDR2 FQNEAQ (reference sequence). The CDR3 has 15 amino acids. In DNA, the CDR3 is TGTGCCAGCAGCTCACCGGGACAGGGGGACACTGAAGCTTTCTTT. It translates to CASSSPGQGDTEAFF.

The V call is TRBV5-1, the J call TRBJ2-5; D is unresolved. The CDR3 sequence is 14 residues long. Trimming shortened V by 2 bases and J by 5 bases, and 13 bases separated the two germline ends. The V gene's germline CDR1 is SGHRS and CDR2 YFSETQ. The CDR3 protein is CASSFRRPSETQYF. In DNA form, the CDR3 reads TGCGCCAGCAGCTTTCGCAGGCCGTCTGAGACCCAGTACTTC.

Comment on this clone: Its ends do not fully match the called genes, so a read error is possible. This chain connects TRBV7-2 to TRBJ2-7; 10 nucleotides agree with TRBD2. This CDR3 is 17 amino acids long. Germline V gives CDR1 SGHTA, CDR2 FQGNSA. Here the CDR3 reads CASSLRLAGYGVYGQYF. CDR3 nucleotides: TGTGCCAGCAGCCTTCGACTAGCGGGCTACGGGGTTTACGGGCAGTACTTC.

The chain joins TRBV5-1 to TRBJ1-1, with D perhaps matching TRBD1 (5 bases). Germline V gene sequence: CDR1 SGHRS, CDR2 YFSETQ. The CDR3 extends over 13 amino acids. Trimming removed 4 bases from V and 1 base from J, with 8 bases in between. The CDR3 loop reads CASSQDTNTEAFF. The DNA for the CDR3 is TGCGCCAGCAGCCAGGACACGAACACTGAAGCTTTCTTT. The whole variable domain, remainder taken from reference TRBV5-1 and TRBJ1-1, is KAGVTQTPRYLIKTRGQQVTLSCSPISGHRSVSWYQQTPGQGLQFLFEYFSETQRNKGNFPGRFSGRQFSNSRSEMNVSTLELGDSALYLCASSQDTNTEAFFGQGTRLTVV.

The CDR3 DNA is TGTGCCAGCAGCTTAGCCGGACAGGGTGCAGGAAACACCATATATTTT. Protein sequence: CASSLAGQGAGNTIYF. The chain has TRBV7-2 and TRBJ1-3; TRBD1 aligns across 8 bases. The CDR3 length is 16 residues. V dropped 0 bases and J dropped 4; count of bases not matched to a gene: 5. Looked up from germline, CDR1 is SGHTA and CDR2 is FQGNSA.

The chain employs TRBV9 and TRBJ1-4; D unresolved. CDR1 is SGDLS and CDR2 is YYNGEE in the germline V gene. The V gene lost 5 bases and the J gene lost 3 bases, with 11 bases spanning the gap. This CDR3 comprises 14 residues. The CDR3 loop is CASSGGSSNEKLFF. In nucleotides, the CDR3 is TGTGCCAGCAGTGGAGGGTCTTCTAATGAAAAACTGTTTTTT.

The chain couples TRBV15 to TRBJ2-2; no clear D gene. This CDR3 contains 16 residues. V was trimmed by 0 bases and J by 1 base, leaving 9 bases between them. The V gene's germline CDR1 is LNHNV and CDR2 YYDKDF (reference sequence). CDR3 residues: CATSRDRFGNTGELFF. The CDR3 bases are TGTGCCACCAGCAGAGATCGTTTCGGGAACACCGGGGAGCTGTTTTTT.